This T cell receptor (beta chain) derives from a study of T cells in Graves' hyperthyroidism and ophthalmopathy. Study information: Before any treatment, at initial diagnosis, peripheral blood was collected. Points from the study as a whole: Ophthalmopathy cases were set apart from stable hyperthyroidism by a 13 V-J model. Among thyroid clonotypes expanded above 0.001, most also appeared in blood.

This CDR3 has 14 residues. The V gene's germline CDR1 is SEHNR and CDR2 FQNEAQ (reference sequence). V was shortened by 3 bases and J by 1 base, with 9 bases between the two germline ends. Comments on this clonotype: What it binds is unknown.

Uncontrolled infection, other autoimmune disease, pregnancy and lactation each barred patients from inclusion. RNA transcripts served as the template for amplifying TCR beta CDR3 regions. The HTBI primer set served for first-round RT-PCR of the TCR CDR3. MiXCR, applied by TCRdb to the multiplex PCR reads, yields one record per CDR3 protein. The sample lists 400,000 to 450,000 distinct CDR3 sequences, under 15% occurring once. The TCR was taken from a man in his late teens or twenties with Graves' ophthalmopathy. Material: blood. The J gene is TRBJ2-5, the V gene TRBV7-9, with TRBD2 as a possible D gene (6 bases). CDR3 sequence: CASSFLAIQETQYF. The CDR3 bases are TGTGCCAGCAGCTTCCTAGCGATCCAAGAGACCCAGTACTTC.